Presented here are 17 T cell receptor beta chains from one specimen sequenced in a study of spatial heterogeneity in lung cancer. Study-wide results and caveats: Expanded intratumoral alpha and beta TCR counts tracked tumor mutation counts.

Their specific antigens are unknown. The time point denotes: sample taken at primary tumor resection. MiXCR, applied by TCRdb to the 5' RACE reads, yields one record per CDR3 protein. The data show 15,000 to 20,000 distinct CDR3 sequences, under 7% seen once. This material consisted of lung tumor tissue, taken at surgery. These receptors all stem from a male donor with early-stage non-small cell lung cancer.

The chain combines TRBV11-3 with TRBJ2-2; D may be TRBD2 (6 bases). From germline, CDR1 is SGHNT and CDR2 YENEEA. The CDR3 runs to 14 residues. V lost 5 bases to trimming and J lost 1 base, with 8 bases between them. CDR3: CASSTRGNTGELFF. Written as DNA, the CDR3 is TGTGCCAGCAGCACGCGGGGGAACACCGGGGAGCTGTTTTTT.

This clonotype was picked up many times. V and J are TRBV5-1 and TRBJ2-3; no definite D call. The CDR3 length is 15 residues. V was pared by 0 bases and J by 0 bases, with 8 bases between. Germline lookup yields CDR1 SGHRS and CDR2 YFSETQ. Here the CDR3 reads CASSLARQSTDTQYF. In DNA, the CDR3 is TGCGCCAGCAGCTTGGCTAGGCAAAGCACAGATACGCAGTATTTT.

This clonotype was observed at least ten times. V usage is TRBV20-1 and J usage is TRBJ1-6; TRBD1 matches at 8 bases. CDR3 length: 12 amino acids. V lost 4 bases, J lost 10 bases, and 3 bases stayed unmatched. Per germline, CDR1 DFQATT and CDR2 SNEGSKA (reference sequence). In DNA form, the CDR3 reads TGCAGTGCTATCGACAGGGGATCACCCCTCCACTTT. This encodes CSAIDRGSPLHF.

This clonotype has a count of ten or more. The CDR3 region is CASTWGPDTQYF. The CDR3 DNA is TGTGCCAGCACCTGGGGGCCAGATACGCAGTATTTT. The genes are TRBV6-1 and TRBJ2-3; D might be TRBD1 (6 bases). The CDR3 runs to 12 residues. Looked up from germline, CDR1 is MNHNS and CDR2 is SASEGT. V lost 7 bases and J lost 4, with 9 bases in between.

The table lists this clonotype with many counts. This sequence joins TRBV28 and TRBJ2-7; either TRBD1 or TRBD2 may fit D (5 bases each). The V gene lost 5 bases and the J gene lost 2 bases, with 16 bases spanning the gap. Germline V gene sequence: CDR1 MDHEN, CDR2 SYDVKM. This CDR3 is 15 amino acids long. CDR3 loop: CASSPYRGATYEQYF. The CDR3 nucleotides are TGTGCCAGCAGTCCCTACAGAGGGGCTACCTACGAGCAGTACTTC. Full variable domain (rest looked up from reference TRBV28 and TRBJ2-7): DVKVTQSSRYLVKRTGEKVFLECVQDMDHENMFWYRQDPGLGLRLIYFSYDVKMKEKGDIPEGYSVSREKKERFSLILESASTNQTSMYLCASSPYRGATYEQYFGPGTRLTVT.

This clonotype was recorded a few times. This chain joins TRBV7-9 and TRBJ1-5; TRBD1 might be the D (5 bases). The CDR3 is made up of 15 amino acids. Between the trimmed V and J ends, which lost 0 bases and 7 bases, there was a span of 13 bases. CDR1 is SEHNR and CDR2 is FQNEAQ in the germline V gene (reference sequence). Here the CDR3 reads CASSLAQGFPQPQHF. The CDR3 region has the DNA TGTGCCAGCAGCTTAGCGCAGGGTTTTCCCCAGCCCCAGCATTTT.

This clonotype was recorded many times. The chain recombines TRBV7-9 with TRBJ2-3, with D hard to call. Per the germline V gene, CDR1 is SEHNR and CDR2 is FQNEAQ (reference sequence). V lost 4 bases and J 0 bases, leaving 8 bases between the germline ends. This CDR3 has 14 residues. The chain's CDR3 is CASSSGWSTDTQYF. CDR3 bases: TGTGCCAGCAGCTCAGGTTGGAGCACAGATACGCAGTATTTT.

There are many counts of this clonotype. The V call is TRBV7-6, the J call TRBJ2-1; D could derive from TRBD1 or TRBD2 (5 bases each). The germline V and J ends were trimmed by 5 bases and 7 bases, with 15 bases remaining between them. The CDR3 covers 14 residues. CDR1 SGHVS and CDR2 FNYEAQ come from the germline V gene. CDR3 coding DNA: TGTGCCAGCAGCCCGGGACCTCCCCTTAATGAGCAGTTCTTC. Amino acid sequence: CASSPGPPLNEQFF.

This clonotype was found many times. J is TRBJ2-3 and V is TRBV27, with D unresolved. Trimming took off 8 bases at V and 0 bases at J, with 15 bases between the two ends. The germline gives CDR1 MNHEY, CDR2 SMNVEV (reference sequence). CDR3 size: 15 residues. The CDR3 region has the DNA TGTGCCAGCGGCTACTACCTGACTAGCACAGATACGCAGTATTTT. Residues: CASGYYLTSTDTQYF.

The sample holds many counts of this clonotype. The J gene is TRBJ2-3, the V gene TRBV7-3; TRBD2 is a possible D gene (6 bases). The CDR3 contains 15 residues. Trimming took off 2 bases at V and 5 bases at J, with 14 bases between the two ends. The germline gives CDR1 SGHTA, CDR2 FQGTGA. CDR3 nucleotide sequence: TGTGCCAGCAGCTTATCTGGGGGGATAGGAGATACGCAGTATTTT. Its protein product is CASSLSGGIGDTQYF.

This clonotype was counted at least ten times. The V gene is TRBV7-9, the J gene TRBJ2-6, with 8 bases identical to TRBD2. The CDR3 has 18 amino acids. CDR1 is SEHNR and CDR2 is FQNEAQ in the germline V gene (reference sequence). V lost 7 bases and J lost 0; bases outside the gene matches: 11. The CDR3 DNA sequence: TGTGCCAGCATCCAACTCGGGGGGGGCCTCTCTGGGGCCAACGTCCTGACTTTC. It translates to CASIQLGGGLSGANVLTF.

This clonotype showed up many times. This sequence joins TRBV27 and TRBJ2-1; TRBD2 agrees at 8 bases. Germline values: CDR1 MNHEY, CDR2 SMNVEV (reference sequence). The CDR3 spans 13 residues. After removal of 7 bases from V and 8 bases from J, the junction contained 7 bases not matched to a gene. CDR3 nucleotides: TGTGCCAGCATGAGCGGGAGTAGCGATGAGCAGTTCTTC. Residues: CASMSGSSDEQFF.

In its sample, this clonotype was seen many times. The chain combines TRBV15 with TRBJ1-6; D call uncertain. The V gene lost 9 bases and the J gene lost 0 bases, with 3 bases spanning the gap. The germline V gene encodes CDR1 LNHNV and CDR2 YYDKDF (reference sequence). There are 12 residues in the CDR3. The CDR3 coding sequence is TGTGCCACTAGCTCCTATAATTCACCCCTCCACTTT. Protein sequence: CATSSYNSPLHF.

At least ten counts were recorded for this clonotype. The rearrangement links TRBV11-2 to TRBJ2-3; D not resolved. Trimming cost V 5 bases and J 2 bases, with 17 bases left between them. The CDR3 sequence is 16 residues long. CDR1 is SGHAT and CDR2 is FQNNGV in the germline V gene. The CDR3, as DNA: TGTGCCAGCAGCGTTAGCCCTGACGGGTACACAGATACGCAGTATTTT. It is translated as CASSVSPDGYTDTQYF.

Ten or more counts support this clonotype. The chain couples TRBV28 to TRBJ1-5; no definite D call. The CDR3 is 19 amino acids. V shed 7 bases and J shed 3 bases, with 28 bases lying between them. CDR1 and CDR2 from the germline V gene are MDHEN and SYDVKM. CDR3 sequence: CASTTWVQLRWDNNQPQHF. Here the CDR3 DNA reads TGTGCCAGCACCACATGGGTCCAGCTAAGGTGGGATAACAATCAGCCCCAGCATTTT.

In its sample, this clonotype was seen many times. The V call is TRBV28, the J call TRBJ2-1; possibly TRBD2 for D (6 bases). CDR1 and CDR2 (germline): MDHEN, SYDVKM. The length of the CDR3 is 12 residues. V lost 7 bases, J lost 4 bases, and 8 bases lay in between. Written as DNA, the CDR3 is TGTGCCAGCAAGGAGGGTTACAATGAGCAGTTCTTC. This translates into CASKEGYNEQFF.

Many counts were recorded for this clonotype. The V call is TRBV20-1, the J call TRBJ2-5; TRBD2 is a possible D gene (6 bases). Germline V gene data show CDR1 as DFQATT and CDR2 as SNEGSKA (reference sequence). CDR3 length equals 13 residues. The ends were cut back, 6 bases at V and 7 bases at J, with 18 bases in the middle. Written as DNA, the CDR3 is TGCAGTGCGGGGGGTGTGCGGGTAGGGACCCAGTACTTC. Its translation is CSAGGVRVGTQYF.